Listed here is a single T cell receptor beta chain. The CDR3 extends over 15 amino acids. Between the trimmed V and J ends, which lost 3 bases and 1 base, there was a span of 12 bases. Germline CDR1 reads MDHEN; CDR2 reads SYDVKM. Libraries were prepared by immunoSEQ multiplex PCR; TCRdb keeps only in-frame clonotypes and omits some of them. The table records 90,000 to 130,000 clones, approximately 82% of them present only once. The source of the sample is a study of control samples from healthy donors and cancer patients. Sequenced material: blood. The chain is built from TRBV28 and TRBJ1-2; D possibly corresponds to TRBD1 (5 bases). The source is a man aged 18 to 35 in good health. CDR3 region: CASSLTGGFNYGYTF. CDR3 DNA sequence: TGTGCCAGCAGTTTGACCGGGGGGTTTAACTATGGCTACACCTTC.